The present T cell receptor beta chain was sequenced within a study of shared T cell receptors in the human thymus. Sequencing used immunoSEQ multiplex PCR; TCRdb keeps in-frame clones, though not all of them. This sample carries hundreds of thousands of clones, about 89% of them seen once, and the ten largest clones take under 0.01%. CDR3 size: 18 residues. The germline V and J ends were trimmed by 4 bases and 4 bases, with 24 bases remaining between them. CDR1 is MNHEY, CDR2 SMNVEV, per germline (reference sequence). This same sample was also taken into another study, of human thymus T cells.

Material for sequencing was thymocytes. This TCR came from a boy younger than two with a congenital heart defect. This sequence joins TRBV27 and TRBJ2-3; TRBD1 is a possible D gene (5 bases). In DNA, the CDR3 is TGTGCCAGCAGTTGGGGCCCCGGGCCCCTCACACTTTCAGATACGCAGTATTTT. It encodes CASSWGPGPLTLSDTQYF.